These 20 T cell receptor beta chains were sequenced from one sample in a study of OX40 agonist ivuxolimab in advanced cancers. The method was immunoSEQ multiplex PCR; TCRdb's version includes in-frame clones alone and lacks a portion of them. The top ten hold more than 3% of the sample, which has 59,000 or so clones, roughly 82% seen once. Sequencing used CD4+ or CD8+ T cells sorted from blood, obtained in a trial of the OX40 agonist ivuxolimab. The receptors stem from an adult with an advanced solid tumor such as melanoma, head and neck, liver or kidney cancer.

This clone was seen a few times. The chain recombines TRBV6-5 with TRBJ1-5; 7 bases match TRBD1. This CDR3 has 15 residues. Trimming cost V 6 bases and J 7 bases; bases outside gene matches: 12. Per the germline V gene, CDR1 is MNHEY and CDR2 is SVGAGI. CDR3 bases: TGTGCCAGCAGCCGACAGGGAGGGAGGGGGCAGCCCCAGCATTTT. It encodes CASSRQGGRGQPQHF.

The CDR3 DNA is TGTGCCAGCAGTTACTCTCAAGTGCAGCAGTACTTC. It codes for CASSYSQVQQYF. The chain is built from TRBV6-5 and TRBJ2-7; D gene ambiguous. The germline gives CDR1 MNHEY, CDR2 SVGAGI. Trimming left V 0 bases short and J 8 bases short, with 8 bases between. CDR3 length: 12 residues.

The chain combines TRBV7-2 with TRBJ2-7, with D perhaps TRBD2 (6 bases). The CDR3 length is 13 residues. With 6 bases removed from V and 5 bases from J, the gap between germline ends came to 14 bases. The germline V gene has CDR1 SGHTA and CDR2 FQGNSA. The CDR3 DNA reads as TGTGCCAGCAGTACGGACTGGGGGGACGAGCAGTACTTC. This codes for CASSTDWGDEQYF.

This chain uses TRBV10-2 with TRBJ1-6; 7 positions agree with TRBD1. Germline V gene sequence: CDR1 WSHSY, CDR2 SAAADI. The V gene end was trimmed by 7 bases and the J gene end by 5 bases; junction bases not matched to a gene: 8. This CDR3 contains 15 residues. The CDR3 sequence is CASTRQGGNNSPLHF. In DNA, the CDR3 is TGCGCCAGCACCCGACAGGGTGGAAATAATTCACCCCTCCACTTT.

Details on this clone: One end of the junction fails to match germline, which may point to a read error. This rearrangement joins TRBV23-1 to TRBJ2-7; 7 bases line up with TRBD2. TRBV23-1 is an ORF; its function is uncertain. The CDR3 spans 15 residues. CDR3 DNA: TGCGCCAGCAGTCAACTTAGGGACTACGCCTACGAGCAGTGCTTC. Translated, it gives CASSQLRDYAYEQCF.

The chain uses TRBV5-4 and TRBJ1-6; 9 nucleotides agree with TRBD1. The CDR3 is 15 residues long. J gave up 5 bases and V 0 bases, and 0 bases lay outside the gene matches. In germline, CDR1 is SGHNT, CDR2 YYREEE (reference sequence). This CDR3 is CASSLGQGDNSPLHF. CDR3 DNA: TGTGCCAGCAGCTTGGGACAGGGGGATAATTCACCCCTCCACTTT.

The CDR3 DNA reads TGTGCCAGCAGCTTCAGACAGGGAAGGGGAACCGGGGAGCTGTTTTTT. Translation gives CASSFRQGRGTGELFF. V and J are TRBV7-2 and TRBJ2-2; 7 bases fit TRBD1. V shed 3 bases and J 5 bases; nucleotides not matched to a gene: 9. This CDR3 region has 16 residues. Germline CDR1 is SGHTA and CDR2 is FQGNSA.

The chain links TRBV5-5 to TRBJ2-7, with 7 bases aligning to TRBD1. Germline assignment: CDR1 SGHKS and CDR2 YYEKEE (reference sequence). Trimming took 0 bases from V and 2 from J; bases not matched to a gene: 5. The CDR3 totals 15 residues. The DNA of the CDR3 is TGTGCCAGCAGCTTGGCCGGGGACAGCCCCTACGAGCAGTACTTC. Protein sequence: CASSLAGDSPYEQYF.

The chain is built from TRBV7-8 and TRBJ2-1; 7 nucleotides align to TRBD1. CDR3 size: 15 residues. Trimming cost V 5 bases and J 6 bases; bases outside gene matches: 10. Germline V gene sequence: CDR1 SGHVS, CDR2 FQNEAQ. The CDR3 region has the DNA TGTGCCAGCAGCCGAGGCCAGGGGGTAGTCAATGAGCAGTTCTTC. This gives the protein CASSRGQGVVNEQFF.

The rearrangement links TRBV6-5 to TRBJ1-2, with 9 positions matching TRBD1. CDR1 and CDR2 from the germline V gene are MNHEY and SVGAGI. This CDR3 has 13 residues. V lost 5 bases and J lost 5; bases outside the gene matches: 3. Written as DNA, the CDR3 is TGTGCCAGCAGTGCGGGACAGGGATATGGCTACACCTTC. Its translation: CASSAGQGYGYTF.

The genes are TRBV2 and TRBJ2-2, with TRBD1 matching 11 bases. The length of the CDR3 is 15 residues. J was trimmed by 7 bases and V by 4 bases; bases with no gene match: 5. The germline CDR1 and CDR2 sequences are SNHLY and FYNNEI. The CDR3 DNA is TGTGCCAGCAGTGCCGGGACAGGGGGAAACGGGGAGCTGTTTTTT. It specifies CASSAGTGGNGELFF.

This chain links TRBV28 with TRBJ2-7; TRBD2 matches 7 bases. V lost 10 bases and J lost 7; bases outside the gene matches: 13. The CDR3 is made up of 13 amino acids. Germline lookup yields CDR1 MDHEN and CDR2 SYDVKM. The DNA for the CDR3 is TGTGCCACCCGCTTTGCGGGAGTGGAGGAGCAGTACTTC. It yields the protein CATRFAGVEEQYF. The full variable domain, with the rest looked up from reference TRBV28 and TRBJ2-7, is DVKVTQSSRYLVKRTGEKVFLECVQDMDHENMFWYRQDPGLGLRLIYFSYDVKMKEKGDIPEGYSVSREKKERFSLILESASTNQTSMYLCATRFAGVEEQYFGPGTRLTVT.

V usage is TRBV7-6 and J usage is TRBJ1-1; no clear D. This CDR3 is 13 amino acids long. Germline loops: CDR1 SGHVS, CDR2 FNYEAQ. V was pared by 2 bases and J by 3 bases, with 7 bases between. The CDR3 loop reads CASSLNPDTEAFF. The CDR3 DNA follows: TGTGCCAGCAGCTTAAACCCGGACACTGAAGCTTTCTTT.

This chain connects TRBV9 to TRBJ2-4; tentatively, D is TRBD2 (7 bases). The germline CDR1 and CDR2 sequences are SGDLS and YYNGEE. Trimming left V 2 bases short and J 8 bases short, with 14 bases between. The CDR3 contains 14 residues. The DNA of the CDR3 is TGTGCCAGCAGCGTCGGGGGGCCGACAGACATTCAGTACTTC. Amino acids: CASSVGGPTDIQYF. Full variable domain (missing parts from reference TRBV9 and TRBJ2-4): DSGVTQTPKHLITATGQRVTLRCSPRSGDLSVYWYQQSLDQGLQFLIQYYNGEERAKGNILERFSAQQFPDLHSELNLSSLELGDSALYFCASSVGGPTDIQYFGAGTRLSVL.

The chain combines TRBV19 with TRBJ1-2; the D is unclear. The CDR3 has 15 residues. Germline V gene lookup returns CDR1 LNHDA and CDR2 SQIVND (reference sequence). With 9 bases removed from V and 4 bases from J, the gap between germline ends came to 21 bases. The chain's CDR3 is CASKPQGGWAYGYTF. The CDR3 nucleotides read TGTGCCAGCAAGCCGCAAGGAGGGTGGGCCTATGGCTACACCTTC.

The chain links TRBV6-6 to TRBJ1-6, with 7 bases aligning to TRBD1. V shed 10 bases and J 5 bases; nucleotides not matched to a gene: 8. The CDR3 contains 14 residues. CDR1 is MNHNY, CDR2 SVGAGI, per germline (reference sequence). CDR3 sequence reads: CATRRDSNNSPLHF. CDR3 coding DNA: TGTGCCACCAGAAGGGACAGTAATAATTCACCCCTCCACTTT.

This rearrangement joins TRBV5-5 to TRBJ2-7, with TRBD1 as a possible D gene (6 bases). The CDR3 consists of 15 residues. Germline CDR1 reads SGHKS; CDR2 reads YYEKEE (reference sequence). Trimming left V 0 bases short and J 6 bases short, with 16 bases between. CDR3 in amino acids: CASSLVGGPFLEQYF. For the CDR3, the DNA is TGTGCCAGCAGCTTGGTAGGGGGACCCTTCCTCGAGCAGTACTTC.

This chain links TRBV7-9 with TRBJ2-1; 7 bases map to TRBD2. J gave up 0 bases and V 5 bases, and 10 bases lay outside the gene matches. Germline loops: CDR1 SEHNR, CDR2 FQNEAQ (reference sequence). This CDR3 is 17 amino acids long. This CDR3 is CASSTQREPSSYNEQFF. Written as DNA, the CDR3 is TGTGCCAGCAGCACTCAGCGGGAACCGAGCTCCTACAATGAGCAGTTCTTC.

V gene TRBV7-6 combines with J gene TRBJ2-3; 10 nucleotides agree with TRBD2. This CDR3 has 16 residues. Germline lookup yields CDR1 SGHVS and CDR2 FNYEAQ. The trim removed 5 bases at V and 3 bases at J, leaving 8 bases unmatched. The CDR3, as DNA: TGTGCCAGCAGCCGAACTAGCGGGGCGATGACAGATACGCAGTATTTT. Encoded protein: CASSRTSGAMTDTQYF.

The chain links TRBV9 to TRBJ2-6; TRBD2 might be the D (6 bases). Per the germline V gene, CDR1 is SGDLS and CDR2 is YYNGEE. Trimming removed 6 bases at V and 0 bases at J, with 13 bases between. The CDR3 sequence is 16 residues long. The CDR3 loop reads CASTPGGFSGANVLTF. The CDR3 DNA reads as TGTGCCAGCACCCCAGGAGGGTTCTCTGGGGCCAACGTCCTGACTTTC.